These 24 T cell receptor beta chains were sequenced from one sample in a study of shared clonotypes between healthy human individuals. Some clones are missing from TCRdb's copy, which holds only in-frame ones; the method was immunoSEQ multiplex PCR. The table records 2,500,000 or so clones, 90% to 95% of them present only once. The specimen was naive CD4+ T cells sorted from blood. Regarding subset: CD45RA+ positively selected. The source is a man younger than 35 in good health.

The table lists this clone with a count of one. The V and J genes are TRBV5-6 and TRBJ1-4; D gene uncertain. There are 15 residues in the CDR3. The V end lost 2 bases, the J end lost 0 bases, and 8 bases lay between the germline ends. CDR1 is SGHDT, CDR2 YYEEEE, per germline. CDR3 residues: CASSFRATTNEKLFF. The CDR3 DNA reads TGTGCCAGCAGCTTCCGGGCCACAACTAATGAAAAACTGTTTTTT.

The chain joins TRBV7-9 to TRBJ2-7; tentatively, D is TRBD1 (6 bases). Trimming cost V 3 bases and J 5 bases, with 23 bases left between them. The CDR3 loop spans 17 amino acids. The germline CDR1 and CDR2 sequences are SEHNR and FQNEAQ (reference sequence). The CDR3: CASSFRYIQGRIDEQYF. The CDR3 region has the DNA TGTGCCAGCAGCTTCCGATATATCCAGGGGCGGATCGACGAGCAGTACTTC. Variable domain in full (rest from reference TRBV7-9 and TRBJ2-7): DTGVSQNPRHKITKRGQNVTFRCDPISEHNRLYWYRQTLGQGPEFLTYFQNEAQLEKSRLLSDRFSAERPKGSFSTLEIQRTEQGDSAMYLCASSFRYIQGRIDEQYFGPGTRLTVT.

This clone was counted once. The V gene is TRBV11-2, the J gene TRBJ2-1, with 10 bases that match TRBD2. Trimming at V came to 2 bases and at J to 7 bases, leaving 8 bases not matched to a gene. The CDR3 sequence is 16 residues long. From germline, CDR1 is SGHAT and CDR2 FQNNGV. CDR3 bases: TGTGCCAGCAGCTTATCAGCGGGAGGGCCTTGGAATGAGCAGTTCTTC. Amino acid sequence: CASSLSAGGPWNEQFF. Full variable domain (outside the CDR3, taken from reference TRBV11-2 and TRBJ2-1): EAGVAQSPRYKIIEKRQSVAFWCNPISGHATLYWYQQILGQGPKLLIQFQNNGVVDDSQLPKDRFSAERLKGVDSTLKIQPAKLEDSAVYLCASSLSAGGPWNEQFFGPGTRLTVL.

The CDR3 sequence: CASSRDRGSEQYF. The CDR3 nucleotides are TGTGCCAGCAGTCGGGACAGGGGTAGCGAGCAGTACTTC. The genes are TRBV5-4 and TRBJ2-7; 10 bases map to TRBD1. The CDR3 consists of 13 residues. Trimming took 5 bases from V and 6 from J; bases not matched to a gene: 5. Germline lookup yields CDR1 SGHNT and CDR2 YYREEE (reference sequence).

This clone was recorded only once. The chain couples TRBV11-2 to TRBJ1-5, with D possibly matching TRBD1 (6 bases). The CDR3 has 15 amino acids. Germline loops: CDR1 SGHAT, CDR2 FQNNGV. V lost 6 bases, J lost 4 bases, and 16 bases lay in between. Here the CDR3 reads CASSGGRGRNQPQHF. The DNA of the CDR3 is TGTGCCAGCAGTGGGGGCAGGGGAAGAAATCAGCCCCAGCATTTT. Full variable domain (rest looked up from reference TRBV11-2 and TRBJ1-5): EAGVAQSPRYKIIEKRQSVAFWCNPISGHATLYWYQQILGQGPKLLIQFQNNGVVDDSQLPKDRFSAERLKGVDSTLKIQPAKLEDSAVYLCASSGGRGRNQPQHFGDGTRLSIL.

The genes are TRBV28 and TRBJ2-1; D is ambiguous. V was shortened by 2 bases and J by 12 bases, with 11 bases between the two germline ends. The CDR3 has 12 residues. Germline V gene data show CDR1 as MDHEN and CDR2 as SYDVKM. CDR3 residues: CASSLSRSGQFF. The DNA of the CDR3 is TGTGCCAGCAGTTTAAGTCGGTCAGGGCAGTTCTTC.

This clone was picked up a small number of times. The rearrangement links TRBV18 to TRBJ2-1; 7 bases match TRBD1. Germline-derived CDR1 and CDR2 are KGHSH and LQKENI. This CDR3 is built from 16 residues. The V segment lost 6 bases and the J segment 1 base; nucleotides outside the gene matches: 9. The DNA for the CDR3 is TGTGCCAGCTCCCTACTCGACAGGGCGTCCTACAATGAGCAGTTCTTC. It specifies CASSLLDRASYNEQFF. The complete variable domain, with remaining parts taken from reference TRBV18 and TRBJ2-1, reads NAGVMQNPRHLVRRRGQEARLRCSPMKGHSHVYWYRQLPEEGLKFMVYLQKENIIDESGMPKERFSAEFPKEGPSILRIQQVVRGDSAAYFCASSLLDRASYNEQFFGPGTRLTVL.

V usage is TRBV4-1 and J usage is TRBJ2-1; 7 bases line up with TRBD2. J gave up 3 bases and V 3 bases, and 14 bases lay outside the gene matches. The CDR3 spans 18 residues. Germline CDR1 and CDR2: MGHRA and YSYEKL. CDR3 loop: CASSHEEALAYRYNEQFF. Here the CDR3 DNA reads TGCGCCAGCAGCCACGAGGAGGCACTAGCGTATCGCTACAATGAGCAGTTCTTC.

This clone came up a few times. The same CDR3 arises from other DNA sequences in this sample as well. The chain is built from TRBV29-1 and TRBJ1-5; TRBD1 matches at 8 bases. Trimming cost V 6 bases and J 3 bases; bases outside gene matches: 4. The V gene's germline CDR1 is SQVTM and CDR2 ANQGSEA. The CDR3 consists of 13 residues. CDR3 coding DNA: TGCAGCGTCCGGACAGGGCCCAATCAGCCCCAGCATTTT. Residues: CSVRTGPNQPQHF.

The CDR3 here is CSVSKGQGVGNTEAFF. The CDR3 DNA sequence: TGCAGCGTTTCAAAAGGACAGGGGGTTGGGAACACTGAAGCTTTCTTT. This chain uses TRBV29-1 with TRBJ1-1, with TRBD1 identical over 10 bases. There are 16 residues in the CDR3. V lost 5 bases and J lost 1; bases outside the gene matches: 10. CDR1 SQVTM and CDR2 ANQGSEA come from the germline V gene.

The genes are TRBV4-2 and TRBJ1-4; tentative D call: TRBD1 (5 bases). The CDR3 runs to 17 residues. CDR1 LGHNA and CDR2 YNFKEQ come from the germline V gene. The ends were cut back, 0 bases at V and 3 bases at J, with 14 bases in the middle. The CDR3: CASSQDRGVLANEKLFF. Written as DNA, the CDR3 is TGTGCCAGCAGCCAAGATCGGGGGGTGTTGGCTAATGAAAAACTGTTTTTT.

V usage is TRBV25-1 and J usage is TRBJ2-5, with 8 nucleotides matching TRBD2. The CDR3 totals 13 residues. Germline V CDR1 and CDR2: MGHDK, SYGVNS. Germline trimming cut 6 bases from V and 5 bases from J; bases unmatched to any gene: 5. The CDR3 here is CASSPGGSETQYF. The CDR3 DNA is TGTGCCAGCAGCCCGGGGGGGTCGGAGACCCAGTACTTC.

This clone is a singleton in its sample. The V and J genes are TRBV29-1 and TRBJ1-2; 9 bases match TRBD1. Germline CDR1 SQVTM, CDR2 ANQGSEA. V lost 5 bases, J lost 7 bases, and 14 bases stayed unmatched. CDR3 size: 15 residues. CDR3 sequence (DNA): TGCAGCGTTCGTAGGGTGACAGGGGGTGTTGCTGGCTACACCTTC. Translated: CSVRRVTGGVAGYTF.

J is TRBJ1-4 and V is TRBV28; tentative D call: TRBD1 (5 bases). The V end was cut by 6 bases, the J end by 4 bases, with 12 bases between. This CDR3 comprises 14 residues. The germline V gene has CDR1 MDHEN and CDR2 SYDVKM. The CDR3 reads CASSEGPLNEKLFF. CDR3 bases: TGTGCCAGCAGCGAGGGACCGCTTAATGAAAAACTGTTTTTT.

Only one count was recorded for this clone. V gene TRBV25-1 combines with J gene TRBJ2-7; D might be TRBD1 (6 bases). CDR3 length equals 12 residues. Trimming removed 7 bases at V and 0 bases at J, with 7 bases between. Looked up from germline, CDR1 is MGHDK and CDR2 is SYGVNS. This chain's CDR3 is CASKDSSYEQYF. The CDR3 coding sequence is TGTGCCAGCAAGGACAGCTCCTACGAGCAGTACTTC.

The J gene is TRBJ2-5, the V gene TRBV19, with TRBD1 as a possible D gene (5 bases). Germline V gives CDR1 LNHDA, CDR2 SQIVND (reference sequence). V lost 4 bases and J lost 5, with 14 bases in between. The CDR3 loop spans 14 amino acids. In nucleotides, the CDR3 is TGTGCCAGTAGTACGACAGACAGTAGGGAGACCCAGTACTTC. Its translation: CASSTTDSRETQYF. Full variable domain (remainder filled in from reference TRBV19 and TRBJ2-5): DGGITQSPKYLFRKEGQNVTLSCEQNLNHDAMYWYRQDPGQGLRLIYYSQIVNDFQKGDIAEGYSVSREKKESFPLTVTSAQKNPTAFYLCASSTTDSRETQYFGPGTRLLVL.

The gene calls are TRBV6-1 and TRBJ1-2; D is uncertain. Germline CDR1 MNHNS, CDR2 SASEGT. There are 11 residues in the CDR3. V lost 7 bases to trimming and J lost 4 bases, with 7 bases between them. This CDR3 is CASNSLYGYTF. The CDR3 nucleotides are TGTGCCAGCAACAGCCTCTATGGCTACACCTTC.

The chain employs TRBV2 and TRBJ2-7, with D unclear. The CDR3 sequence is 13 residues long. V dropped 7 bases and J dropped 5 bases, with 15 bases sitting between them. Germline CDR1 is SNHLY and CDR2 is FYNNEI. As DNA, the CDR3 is TGTGCCAGCACCGGGTGGGGTTTCGACGAGCAGTACTTC. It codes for CASTGWGFDEQYF.

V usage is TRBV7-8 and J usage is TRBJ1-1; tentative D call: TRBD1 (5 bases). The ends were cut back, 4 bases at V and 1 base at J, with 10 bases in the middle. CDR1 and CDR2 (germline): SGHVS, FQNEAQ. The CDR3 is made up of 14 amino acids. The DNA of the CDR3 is TGTGCCAGCAGCTCCGTCGGGGGGAACACTGAAGCTTTCTTT. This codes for CASSSVGGNTEAFF.

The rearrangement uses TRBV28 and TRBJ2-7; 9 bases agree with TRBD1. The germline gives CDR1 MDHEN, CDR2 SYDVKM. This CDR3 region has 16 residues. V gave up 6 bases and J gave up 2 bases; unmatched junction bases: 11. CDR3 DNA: TGTGCCAGCAGGTTAGATTCCGGGACAGGGACCTACGAGCAGTACTTC. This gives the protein CASRLDSGTGTYEQYF.

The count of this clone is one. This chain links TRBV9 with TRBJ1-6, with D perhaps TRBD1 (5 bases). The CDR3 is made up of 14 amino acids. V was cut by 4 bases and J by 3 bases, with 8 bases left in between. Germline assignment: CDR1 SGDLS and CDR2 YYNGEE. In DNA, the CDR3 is TGTGCCAGCAGCCGGACAAGCTATAATTCACCCCTCCACTTT. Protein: CASSRTSYNSPLHF.

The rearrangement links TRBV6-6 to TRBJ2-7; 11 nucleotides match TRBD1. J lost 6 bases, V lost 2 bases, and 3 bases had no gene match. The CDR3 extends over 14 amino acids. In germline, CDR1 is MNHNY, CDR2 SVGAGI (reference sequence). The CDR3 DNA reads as TGTGCCAGCAGTTACGGGGACAGGGGGAGCGAGCAGTACTTC. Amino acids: CASSYGDRGSEQYF.

CDR3 residues: CASSEHNSNQPQHF. CDR3 nucleotides: TGTGCCAGCAGTGAACACAATAGCAATCAGCCCCAGCATTTT. The chain joins TRBV2 to TRBJ1-5; D gene ambiguous. The germline CDR1 and CDR2 sequences are SNHLY and FYNNEI. Trimming pared 2 bases from V and 0 bases from J, leaving 5 bases between. The CDR3 is 14 residues long.

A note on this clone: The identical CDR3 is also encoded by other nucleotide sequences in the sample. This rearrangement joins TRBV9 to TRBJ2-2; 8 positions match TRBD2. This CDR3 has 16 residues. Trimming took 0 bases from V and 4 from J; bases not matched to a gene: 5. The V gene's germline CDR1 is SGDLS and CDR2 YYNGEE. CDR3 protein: CASSVVAGGSTGELFF. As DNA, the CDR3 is TGTGCCAGCAGCGTAGTTGCGGGGGGTTCCACCGGGGAGCTGTTTTTT. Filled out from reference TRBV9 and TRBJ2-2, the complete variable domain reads DSGVTQTPKHLITATGQRVTLRCSPRSGDLSVYWYQQSLDQGLQFLIQYYNGEERAKGNILERFSAQQFPDLHSELNLSSLELGDSALYFCASSVVAGGSTGELFFGEGSRLTVL.